This passage covers 3 T cell receptor beta chains from one sample sequenced in a study of CD8 T cells in Susac syndrome. Random hexamers served to reverse transcribe about 0.5 to 1 ug RNA. TCRdb re-called the immunoSEQ multiplex PCR reads with MiXCR, one entry per CDR3 protein. The sample yields 150,000 to 200,000 distinct CDR3 sequences, roughly 95% seen once. Sequenced material: CD4+ T cells from PBMCs. These receptors were taken from a human donor with multiple sclerosis.

This chain joins TRBV4-1 and TRBJ1-2; 9 positions match TRBD1. There are 15 residues in the CDR3. The ends lost 1 base at V and 5 bases at J; junction bases unmatched: 5. Germline CDR1 and CDR2: MGHRA and YSYEKL. The CDR3 sequence is CASSQAFGTGYGYTF. CDR3 in DNA: TGCGCCAGCAGCCAAGCGTTCGGGACAGGGTATGGCTACACCTTC.

V and J are TRBV12-3 or TRBV12-4 and TRBJ2-1; TRBD2 might be the D (5 bases). This CDR3 region has 16 residues. The ends were cut back, 5 bases at V and 0 bases at J, with 14 bases in the middle. The CDR3, as DNA: TGTGCCAGCAGTCCCTGGGCGGGCTACTCCTACAATGAGCAGTTCTTC. Its protein is CASSPWAGYSYNEQFF.

The chain has TRBV7-2 and TRBJ2-7, with D unresolved. Trimming took off 5 bases at V and 2 bases at J, with 13 bases between the two ends. The CDR3 is 14 residues long. From germline, CDR1 is SGHTA and CDR2 FQGNSA. In DNA, the CDR3 is TGTGCCAGCAGCGCTAATTCTAAGACCTACGAGCAGTACTTC. It codes for CASSANSKTYEQYF. The variable domain in full, with the rest retrieved from reference TRBV7-2 and TRBJ2-7, is GAGVSQSPSNKVTEKGKDVELRCDPISGHTALYWYRQSLGQGLEFLIYFQGNSAPDKSGLPSDRFSAERTGGSVSTLTIQRTQQEDSAVYLCASSANSKTYEQYFGPGTRLTVT.